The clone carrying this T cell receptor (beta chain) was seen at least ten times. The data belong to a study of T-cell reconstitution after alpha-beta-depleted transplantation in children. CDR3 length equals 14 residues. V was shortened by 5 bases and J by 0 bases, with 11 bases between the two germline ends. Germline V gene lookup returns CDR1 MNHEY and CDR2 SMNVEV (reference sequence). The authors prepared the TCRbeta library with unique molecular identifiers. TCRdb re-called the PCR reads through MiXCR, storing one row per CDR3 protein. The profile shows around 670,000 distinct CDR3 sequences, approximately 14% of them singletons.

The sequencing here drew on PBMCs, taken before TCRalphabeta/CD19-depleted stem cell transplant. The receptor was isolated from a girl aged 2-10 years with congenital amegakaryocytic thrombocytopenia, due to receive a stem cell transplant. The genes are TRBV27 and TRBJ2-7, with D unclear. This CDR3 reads CASSVEWSSYEQYF. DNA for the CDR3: TGTGCCAGCAGTGTCGAGTGGAGCTCCTACGAGCAGTACTTC.